The present entry profiles one TCR beta chain with its context. The target antigen is unknown. TCRdb re-called the reads with MiXCR, one entry per CDR3 protein. This table has 50,000 or so distinct CDR3 sequences, 20% appearing once. This entry comes from a study of T cell repertoires in cytomegalovirus infection. Across the study: Use of recently identified HLA-C-restricted and well-studied HLA-B-restricted CMV epitopes was part of the study. CMV infection together with matching HLA type was indicated by public TCR beta signatures.

Study-level findings and limits: The cumulative frequency of public TCR beta families identified carriers of CMV plus the relevant HLA. Clonotype analysis showed dominance of the ex vivo response by HLA-C-restricted CMV-specific TCR beta clonotypes.

Looked up from germline, CDR1 is SQVTM and CDR2 is ANQGSEA. The CDR3 sequence is 13 residues long. Between the trimmed V and J ends, which lost 8 bases and 4 bases, there was a span of 15 bases. This receptor was obtained from a human donor in good health (CMV status not recorded). Some clones in this sample may be carry-over from other donors' samples. This specimen was CD8+ T cells from cultured PBMCs, taken from culture after CMV antigen stimulation. The genes are TRBV29-1 and TRBJ2-1, with a weak D call TRBD2 (6 bases). Written as DNA, the CDR3 is TGCAGCTTACAACCCGGGACTTACAATGAGCAGTTCTTC. Translating it yields CSLQPGTYNEQFF.